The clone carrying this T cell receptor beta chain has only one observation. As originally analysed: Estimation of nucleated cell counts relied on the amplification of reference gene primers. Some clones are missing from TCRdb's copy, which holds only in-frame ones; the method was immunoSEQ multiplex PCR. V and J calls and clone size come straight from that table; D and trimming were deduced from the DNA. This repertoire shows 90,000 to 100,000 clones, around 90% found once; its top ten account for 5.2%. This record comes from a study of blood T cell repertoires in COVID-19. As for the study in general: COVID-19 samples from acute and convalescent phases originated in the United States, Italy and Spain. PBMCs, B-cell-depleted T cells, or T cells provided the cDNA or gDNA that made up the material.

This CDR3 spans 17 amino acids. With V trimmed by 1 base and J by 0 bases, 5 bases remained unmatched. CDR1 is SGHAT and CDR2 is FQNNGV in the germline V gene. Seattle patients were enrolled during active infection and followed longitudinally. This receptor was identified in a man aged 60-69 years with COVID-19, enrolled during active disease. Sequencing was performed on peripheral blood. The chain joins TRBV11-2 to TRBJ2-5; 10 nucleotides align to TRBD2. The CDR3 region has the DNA TGTGCCAGCAGCTTAGGGAGGACTAGCGGTCACCAAGAGACCCAGTACTTC. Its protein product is CASSLGRTSGHQETQYF.